This is a list of T cell receptor beta chains from one sample in a study of shared T cell receptors in the human thymus. The repertoire was sequenced with immunoSEQ multiplex PCR; TCRdb's copy has only in-frame clones and lacks some. The data show 600,000 or so clones, around 87% seen once. These data were likewise used in another study, on human thymus T cells.

Source material: thymocytes. These receptors all stem from a boy less than two years old with a congenital heart defect. The CDR3 runs from the conserved cysteine through the conserved F or W. Fields, in order: J gene, V gene, clone size, D gene, CDR3 DNA, CDR3 protein. D genes are given only for firm matches. Part of the rows lack a size; the others show once, few, many or a class for expanded clones.

>TRBJ2-3|TRBV14|.|.
TGTGCCAGCAGCCAAGGTCCGGGACTTTGGACAGATACGCAGTATTTT
CASSQGPGLWTDTQYF
>TRBJ2-2|TRBV5-4|.|TRBD2
TGTGCCAGCAGCTTGGCGGGACTAGCGGGCGCTACCGGGGAGCTGTTTTTT
CASSLAGLAGATGELFF
>TRBJ2-7|TRBV27|.|TRBD1
TGTGCCAGCAGTTTACCCCCGGGACAGGGCTTCCACGAGCAGTACTTC
CASSLPPGQGFHEQYF
>TRBJ1-2|TRBV28|.|.
TGTGCCAGCAGTCCGCTAGGGGGGGGCGACTATGGCTACACCTTC
CASSPLGGGDYGYTF
>TRBJ1-6|TRBV27|.|TRBD1
TGTGCCAGCAGTTCTTTTTCCGGGACAGGGGGCGCTAGGTCACCCCTCCACTTT
CASSSFSGTGGARSPLHF
>TRBJ1-4|TRBV6-1|.|.
TGTGCCAGCGGACAAAACCCAACTAATGAAAAACTGTTTTTT
CASGQNPTNEKLFF
>TRBJ2-7|TRBV21-1|.|.
TGTGCCAGCAGCTCAACTCCTCGGACAGGGGGCTACGAGCAGTACTTC
CASSSTPRTGGYEQYF
>TRBJ2-4|TRBV15|.|.
TGTGCCACCAGCCGACTCCCCTTGCTCATTCAGTACTTC
CATSRLPLLIQYF
>TRBJ1-5|TRBV23-1|.|.
TGCGCCAGCAGTCAATCTGAGGTTTATAGCAATCAGCCCCAGCATTTT
CASSQSEVYSNQPQHF
>TRBJ2-2|TRBV7-6|few|.
TGTGCCAGCAGCCCCCCTTTAGACGGGGAGCTGTTTTTT
CASSPPLDGELFF
>TRBJ1-1|TRBV27|once|TRBD1
TGTGCCAGCAGTTTACAGGGGGCGAAGGCTGAAGCTTTCTTT
CASSLQGAKAEAFF
>TRBJ1-2|TRBV10-3|.|.
TGTGCCATCACCGTCGAGGGATCAAACTATGGCTACACCTTC
CAITVEGSNYGYTF
>TRBJ2-1|TRBV4-3|.|TRBD2
TGCGCCAGCAGGCGAAGCGGGGGTGATGAGCAGTTCTTC
CASRRSGGDEQFF
>TRBJ1-6|TRBV27|.|TRBD1
TGTGCCAGCAGTATCGGAAAGGGGGCGAAACCCTCACCCCTCCACTTT
CASSIGKGAKPSPLHF
>TRBJ1-1|TRBV7-9|.|TRBD1
TGTGCCAGCAGCCGGACAGGGGGCAACACTGAAGCTTTCTTT
CASSRTGGNTEAFF
>TRBJ1-3|TRBV30|.|.
TGTGCCTGCCATGGGAGGCAGGGAAGGTCCGGAAACACCATATATTTT
CACHGRQGRSGNTIYF
>TRBJ2-1|TRBV1|.|.
TGCACCAGCCGTCTCCGGGAGTGCCCCTACAATGAGCAGTTCTTC
CTSRLRECPYNEQFF
>TRBJ1-1|TRBV15|.|.
TGTGCCACCAGCAGAAGGAGGGCCCCCACTGAAGCTTTCTTT
CATSRRRAPTEAFF
>TRBJ2-6|TRBV7-6|.|.
TGTGCCAGCAGCCCAGGGGCGTCGGGGGCCAACGTCCTGACTTTC
CASSPGASGANVLTF
>TRBJ1-4|TRBV12-5|few|.
TGTGCTAGTGGTACGGGACATCAGAATGAAAAACTGTTTTTT
CASGTGHQNEKLFF
>TRBJ1-2|TRBV6-1|once|.
TGTGCCAGCACCACATCCCTTGACAGGATCTATGGCTACACCTTC
CASTTSLDRIYGYTF
>TRBJ2-7|TRBV6-1|.|TRBD1
TGTGCCAGCAGACCGACAGGGGGCCCCTACGAGCAGTACTTC
CASRPTGGPYEQYF
>TRBJ1-3|TRBV27|once|.
TGTGCCAGCAGTTTCTCGGGGTCGGGAAACACCATATATTTT
CASSFSGSGNTIYF
>TRBJ2-7|TRBV27|.|.
TGTGCCAGCAGTTTACAACCCATGGGCGGGGCCTACGAGCAGTACTTC
CASSLQPMGGAYEQYF
>TRBJ2-3|TRBV5-4|.|TRBD2
TGTGCCAGCAGCCCGGGACCGCTAGCGGGGGAAGGCACAGATACGCAGTATTTT
CASSPGPLAGEGTDTQYF
>TRBJ2-7|TRBV27|.|.
TGTGCCAGCAGCCGTGGGCTGCCGACCTACGAGCAGTACTTC
CASSRGLPTYEQYF
>TRBJ1-2|TRBV7-9|.|TRBD1
TGTGCCAGCAGCTTCCTGGACAGGGGCCTCCCCTATGGCTACACCTTC
CASSFLDRGLPYGYTF
>TRBJ1-5|TRBV28|once|.
TGTGCCAGCAGCATCGGAGGGGCCGTTGGTCAGCCCCAGCATTTT
CASSIGGAVGQPQHF
>TRBJ2-1|TRBV4-3|.|.
TGCGCCAGCAGCCAAGATATCCAGGTTGATGAGCAGTTCTTC
CASSQDIQVDEQFF
>TRBJ2-1|TRBV4-3|.|TRBD1
TGCGCCAGCAGCCAAGCCGGACAGGGGGCGATTTACAATGAGCAGTTCTTC
CASSQAGQGAIYNEQFF
>TRBJ2-1|TRBV28|.|TRBD2
TGTGCCAGCAGTTCACGGACTAGCGGGAGTAGGGACAATGAGCAGTTCTTC
CASSSRTSGSRDNEQFF
>TRBJ1-3|TRBV28|.|.
TGTGCCAGCACCTTAGGGGTAACCTCTGGAAACACCATATATTTT
CASTLGVTSGNTIYF
>TRBJ2-1|TRBV6-1|.|TRBD1
TGTGCCAACTCCGACCGGGACAGCTTGGGGAATGAGCAGTTCTTC
CANSDRDSLGNEQFF
>TRBJ1-1|TRBV19|.|.
TGTGCCAGTAGTATGTATAGAGGGAATACTGAAGCTTTCTTT
CASSMYRGNTEAFF
>TRBJ2-1|TRBV28|.|.
TGTGCCAGCAGTGTAGTATCGGCCTACAATGAGCAGTTCTTC
CASSVVSAYNEQFF
>TRBJ2-7|TRBV27|.|.
TGTGCCAGCACCACAGTGCAGGGCGGTTCCTACGAGCAGTACTTC
CASTTVQGGSYEQYF
>TRBJ1-1|TRBV9|.|.
TGTGCCAGCAGCCTACCTAACACAGAAAACACTGAAGCTTTCTTT
CASSLPNTENTEAFF
>TRBJ2-3|TRBV27|.|TRBD2
TGTGCCAGCAGTTTCGGTTGGATAGCGGGCACGCGGGCTAGCACAGATACGCAGTATTTT
CASSFGWIAGTRASTDTQYF
>TRBJ1-5|TRBV19|.|.
TGTGCCAGTAGTGTAAAGGACTTTCAGCCCCAGCATTTT
CASSVKDFQPQHF
>TRBJ1-5|TRBV27|.|TRBD1
TGTGCCAGCAGTTTATCCGGGACAGGGGCCAATCAGCCCCAGCATTTT
CASSLSGTGANQPQHF
>TRBJ2-5|TRBV13|.|.
TGTGCCAGCAGCTTAGGCCTCCGGGGGAAAGAGACCCAGTACTTC
CASSLGLRGKETQYF
>TRBJ2-7|TRBV6-6|.|TRBD2
TGTGCCACCGGGGGAATAGCGGGGGGGGCCTACGAGCAGTACTTC
CATGGIAGGAYEQYF
>TRBJ1-5|TRBV28|.|.
TGTGCCAGCAGTTTCCATCCAACGCGCCCAAATCAGCCCCAGCATTTT
CASSFHPTRPNQPQHF
>TRBJ1-3|TRBV9|.|TRBD1
TGTGCCAGCAGCGTAGGACCCGAGACAGGGCCAAACACCATATATTTT
CASSVGPETGPNTIYF
>TRBJ2-7|TRBV25-1|.|.
TGTGCCAGCAGTGATGTCAGGCGCCCCTACGAGCAGTACTTC
CASSDVRRPYEQYF
>TRBJ2-7|TRBV27|.|TRBD2
TGTGCCAGCAGTACCCGACTAGCGGCTGACTACGAGCAGTACTTC
CASSTRLAADYEQYF
>TRBJ1-2|TRBV5-6|.|.
TGTGCCAGCCTACAGGGAGGGGGCTATGGCTACACCTTC
CASLQGGGYGYTF
>TRBJ2-3|TRBV5-1|.|TRBD2
TGCGCCAGCAGCTTGGTGAGCGAGCGGGGAGGCACAGATACGCAGTATTTT
CASSLVSERGGTDTQYF
>TRBJ2-1|TRBV7-2|.|TRBD1
TGTGCCAGCAGCTTGAGGTTTGCAGGGGGTATCAGGGAGCAGTTCTTC
CASSLRFAGGIREQFF
>TRBJ1-1|TRBV4-3|.|TRBD1
TGCGCCAGCAGCCAAGTCCCCGGACAGGGAGGGCACACTGAAGCTTTCTTT
CASSQVPGQGGHTEAFF
>TRBJ1-1|TRBV28|.|.
TGTGCCAGCAGAACTCCTTCAGAAGCTTTCTTT
CASRTPSEAFF
>TRBJ2-3|TRBV9|.|TRBD2
TGTGCCAGCAGCGTTCGTCCGGCGGGAGGGTTCCCAGATACGCAGTATTTT
CASSVRPAGGFPDTQYF
>TRBJ2-1|TRBV7-9|.|TRBD1
TGTGCCAGCAGCACCTCGGACAGGGAAATCTACAATGAGCAGTTCTTC
CASSTSDREIYNEQFF
>TRBJ2-1|TRBV28|.|TRBD2
TGTGCCAGCAGTTTAGGCGGGGGGGGAAGTGAGCAGTTCTTC
CASSLGGGGSEQFF
>TRBJ2-7|TRBV7-9|once|TRBD2
TGTGCCAGCAGCTACGGACTAGCGGAATCCTACGAGCAGTACTTC
CASSYGLAESYEQYF